This is a list of T cell receptor beta chains from one sample in a study of control samples from healthy donors and cancer patients. Libraries were prepared by immunoSEQ multiplex PCR; TCRdb keeps only in-frame clonotypes and omits some of them. The repertoire holds approximately 2,500 clones, with about 98% as singletons. Source material: PBMCs. These receptor sequences come from a man aged 65 to 79 with head and neck cancer. The CDR3 runs from the conserved cysteine through the conserved F or W. The order of the fields is J gene, V gene, clone size, CDR3 protein. Clone size is stated in some rows and not others, as once, few, many or a class when expanded.

j_gene: TRBJ1-1
v_gene: TRBV5-1
abundance: once
CDR3aa: CASSQRTGRSTEAFF

j_gene: TRBJ1-1
v_gene: TRBV3-1/TRBV3-2
abundance: -
CDR3aa: CASSLDVGGTEAFF

j_gene: TRBJ2-5
v_gene: TRBV5-4
abundance: -
CDR3aa: CASSPATAGGPETQYF

j_gene: TRBJ2-1
v_gene: TRBV28
abundance: -
CDR3aa: CASILGGAGGNEQFF

j_gene: TRBJ1-4
v_gene: TRBV18
abundance: -
CDR3aa: CASSARDAAGEKLFF

j_gene: TRBJ1-1
v_gene: TRBV18
abundance: -
CDR3aa: CASYPGHLNTEAFF

j_gene: TRBJ2-1
v_gene: TRBV19
abundance: -
CDR3aa: CASCIAEGYNEQFF

j_gene: TRBJ2-7
v_gene: TRBV14
abundance: -
CDR3aa: CASSQDWIRVEQYF

j_gene: TRBJ2-5
v_gene: TRBV19
abundance: -
CDR3aa: CASSTGVRWETQYF

j_gene: TRBJ2-1
v_gene: TRBV2
abundance: -
CDR3aa: CASGREAYNEQFF

j_gene: TRBJ2-3
v_gene: TRBV7-2
abundance: -
CDR3aa: CASSLGRQGTDTQYF

j_gene: TRBJ2-3
v_gene: TRBV7-9
abundance: -
CDR3aa: CASSQPGSTDTQYF

j_gene: TRBJ2-1
v_gene: TRBV28
abundance: -
CDR3aa: CASSLSESEQFF

j_gene: TRBJ1-3
v_gene: TRBV7-3
abundance: few
CDR3aa: CASSETGAGNTIYF

j_gene: TRBJ1-6
v_gene: TRBV25-1
abundance: -
CDR3aa: CASSGDRDSPLHF